A single sample is the source of the 13 T cell receptor beta chains below, sequenced in a study of blood T cell repertoires in COVID-19. The data were produced by immunoSEQ multiplex PCR, yet TCRdb's version contains in-frame clones alone and is incomplete. The sample has 200,000 or so clones; approximately 90% are singletons. The sample consisted of peripheral blood. The source of these receptors is a man in his thirties or forties with COVID-19, enrolled during active disease.

The chain is built from TRBV28 and TRBJ1-5; the D is unclear. The V gene's germline CDR1 is MDHEN and CDR2 SYDVKM. The CDR3 is 13 residues long. V was cut by 4 bases and J by 6 bases, with 10 bases left in between. The CDR3 nucleotides read TGTGCCAGCAGTTGGGGTCGGGGTCAGCCCCAGCATTTT. Residues: CASSWGRGQPQHF.

The V call is TRBV12-3 or TRBV12-4, the J call TRBJ1-1; D is perhaps TRBD1 (6 bases). The CDR3 consists of 12 residues. Trimming cost V 3 bases and J 11 bases, with 13 bases left between them. CDR3 region: CASSFVRGEAFF. CDR3 coding DNA: TGTGCCAGCAGTTTCGTCAGGGGCGAGGCTTTCTTT.

The gene calls are TRBV9 and TRBJ1-1; D gene unclear. The CDR3 extends over 13 amino acids. CDR1 SGDLS and CDR2 YYNGEE come from the germline V gene. V gave up 2 bases and J gave up 0 bases, with 5 bases separating them. CDR3 in DNA: TGTGCCAGCAGCGTTTGGCTGAACACTGAAGCTTTCTTT. It yields the protein CASSVWLNTEAFF.

J is TRBJ2-5 and V is TRBV10-3; 9 positions match TRBD1. The germline V gene encodes CDR1 ENHRY and CDR2 SYGVKD. The CDR3 totals 15 residues. V dropped 6 bases and J dropped 2; count of bases not matched to a gene: 7. Here the CDR3 reads CAIRADRGQQETQYF. The CDR3 bases are TGTGCCATCAGGGCGGACAGGGGACAGCAAGAGACCCAGTACTTC.

This rearrangement joins TRBV7-2 to TRBJ2-2, with 13 bases matching TRBD2. J gave up 6 bases and V 5 bases, and 6 bases lay outside the gene matches. The CDR3 has 16 residues. Per germline, CDR1 SGHTA and CDR2 FQGNSA. The CDR3 DNA follows: TGTGCCAGCAGCCTACGACTAGCGGGAGGACCCGGGGAGCTGTTTTTT. Translated: CASSLRLAGGPGELFF.

A remark on this clone: The germline gene is not matched at one end of the junction; a read error may be the cause. In DNA form, the CDR3 reads TGTGCCTGGAGTGGGGACAGCATGAATACTGAAGCTTTCTTT. This translates into CAWSGDSMNTEAFF. The chain employs TRBV30 and TRBJ1-1; 7 positions match TRBD1. The CDR3 has 14 amino acids. Germline CDR1 reads GTSNPN; CDR2 reads SVGIG (reference sequence).

The rearrangement links TRBV4-2 to TRBJ2-3; TRBD2 matches 9 bases. The CDR3 contains 16 residues. Per germline, CDR1 LGHNA and CDR2 YNFKEQ. V was clipped by 1 base and J by 2 bases; unmatched bases: 4. The CDR3 DNA follows: TGTGCCAGCAGCCAAGCCCTAGCGGGGATCACAGATACGCAGTATTTT. Translating gives CASSQALAGITDTQYF.

The gene calls are TRBV7-2 and TRBJ1-5; D is unresolved. There are 12 residues in the CDR3. The V and J ends lost 3 bases and 6 bases respectively, with 6 bases between them. Germline V gene sequence: CDR1 SGHTA, CDR2 FQGNSA. CDR3 protein: CASSFPPQPQHF. DNA of the CDR3: TGTGCCAGCAGCTTCCCTCCTCAGCCCCAGCATTTT.

This sequence joins TRBV18 and TRBJ1-5; 7 bases fit TRBD1. The germline V gene encodes CDR1 KGHSH and CDR2 LQKENI. J was trimmed by 0 bases and V by 4 bases; bases with no gene match: 6. The CDR3 runs 16 residues. In DNA, the CDR3 is TGTGCCAGCTCACTGGGACAGCCTTATAGCAATCAGCCCCAGCATTTT. Translating it yields CASSLGQPYSNQPQHF.

The rearrangement uses TRBV7-3 and TRBJ2-5; 9 bases match TRBD1. The CDR3 consists of 15 residues. The V gene end was trimmed by 4 bases and the J gene end by 5 bases; junction bases not matched to a gene: 8. The germline gives CDR1 SGHTA, CDR2 FQGTGA. DNA of the CDR3: TGTGCCAGCAGCTCGTCCGGGACAGGGATCGAGACCCAGTACTTC. This sequence encodes CASSSSGTGIETQYF.

The chain employs TRBV19 and TRBJ2-2; D is possibly TRBD2 (7 bases). This CDR3 has 15 residues. Germline V CDR1 and CDR2: LNHDA, SQIVND (reference sequence). Trimming removed 2 bases at V and 7 bases at J, with 14 bases between. Written as DNA, the CDR3 is TGTGCCAGTAGTATATTGGGCGGGGGCGGCGGGGAGCTGTTTTTT. As protein: CASSILGGGGGELFF.

The chain uses TRBV7-3 and TRBJ2-1, with TRBD1 matching over 8 bases. V was pared by 1 base and J by 4 bases, with 3 bases of the junction left unmatched. The CDR3 spans 15 residues. Germline V gives CDR1 SGHTA, CDR2 FQGTGA. The CDR3 reads CASSLNRGAYNEQFF. The CDR3 DNA is TGTGCCAGCAGCTTAAACAGGGGGGCATACAATGAGCAGTTCTTC.

J is TRBJ1-5 and V is TRBV7-9, with a weak D call TRBD1 (6 bases). Trimming left V 5 bases short and J 3 bases short, with 11 bases between. This CDR3 contains 14 residues. Germline V gene sequence: CDR1 SEHNR, CDR2 FQNEAQ (reference sequence). CDR3 DNA sequence: TGTGCCAGCAGCCCCCAGGGGTCCAATCAGCCCCAGCATTTT. Translated: CASSPQGSNQPQHF. Based on the CDR3 plus reference TRBV7-9 and TRBJ1-5, the full variable domain is DTGVSQNPRHKITKRGQNVTFRCDPISEHNRLYWYRQTLGQGPEFLTYFQNEAQLEKSRLLSDRFSAERPKGSFSTLEIQRTEQGDSAMYLCASSPQGSNQPQHFGDGTRLSIL.